This T cell receptor beta chain emerged from a study of blood T cell repertoires in COVID-19. All enrollees were roughly 18 to 89 years old and from 25 or so US areas. Participants reported their clinical history, and cohort assignment relied on those reports. The CDR3 loop spans 14 amino acids. Germline V gene sequence: CDR1 SGHTA, CDR2 FQGTGA. V was shortened by 2 bases and J by 9 bases, with 14 bases between the two germline ends. Study processing details: Estimation of nucleated cell counts was performed using reference gene primer amplification. Sequencing was performed with immunoSEQ multiplex PCR; in TCRdb, only in-frame clones are kept and a portion is missing. From that table come the V and J calls and clone size; the DNA was used to work out D and trimming. The data hold 300,000 or so clones, with 90% observed a single time.

The chain combines TRBV7-3 with TRBJ2-1, with D possibly matching TRBD2 (5 bases). The clonotype comes from a man in his sixties who had recovered from COVID-19. Sequencing input: PBMCs or T cells enriched from blood (not recorded which). CDR3 DNA: TGTGCCAGCAGCTTAGGCGGGCCCCAGAGTGAGCAGTTCTTC. It encodes CASSLGGPQSEQFF.